The next 20 T cell receptor beta chains were all read from a single sample in a study of T-cell memory formation after mild COVID-19. TCRdb recomputed calls from the 5' RACE reads with MiXCR, one row per CDR3 protein. The repertoire holds 300,000 or so distinct CDR3 sequences, with 15% to 20% as singletons. Material for sequencing was PBMCs or a T cell subset sorted from them (not recorded which). These receptors came from a man younger than 35 who had mild COVID-19 (a few samples of this study predate the infection). Cell type and time point are not known.

The chain has TRBV5-8 and TRBJ2-3, with no clear D. Trimming pared 7 bases from V and 0 bases from J, leaving 21 bases between. CDR3 length equals 17 residues. Germline CDR1 and CDR2: SGHTS and YDEGEE. This CDR3 is CASCEDRVFESTDTQYF. The CDR3 region has the DNA TGTGCCAGCTGCGAGGACCGGGTTTTCGAGAGCACAGATACGCAGTATTTT. Filled out from reference TRBV5-8 and TRBJ2-3, the complete variable domain reads EAGVTQSPTHLIKTRGQQATLRCSPISGHTSVYWYQQALGLGLQFLLWYDEGEERNRGNFPPRFSGRQFPNYSSELNVNALELEDSALYLCASCEDRVFESTDTQYFGPGTRLTVL.

The sample holds a few counts of this clonotype. The rearrangement uses TRBV29-1 and TRBJ2-3; D is ambiguous. The CDR3 has 14 residues. V was shortened by 3 bases and J by 0 bases, with 10 bases between the two germline ends. Germline CDR1 reads SQVTM; CDR2 reads ANQGSEA. The CDR3 bases are TGCAGCGTTGATTTTGCAGATAGCACAGATACGCAGTATTTT. Translated: CSVDFADSTDTQYF.

This clonotype was seen repeatedly, ten times or more. This chain joins TRBV5-1 and TRBJ1-2; D is ambiguous. Between the trimmed V and J ends, which lost 0 bases and 4 bases, there was a span of 7 bases. CDR1 and CDR2 from the germline V gene are SGHRS and YFSETQ. CDR3 length equals 13 residues. The CDR3 DNA sequence: TGCGCCAGCAGCTTGGGAGCGTTCTATGGCTACACCTTC. As protein: CASSLGAFYGYTF.

The rearrangement joins TRBV6-5 to TRBJ1-2; D might be TRBD1 (6 bases). Trimming removed 2 bases from V and 4 bases from J, with 11 bases in between. The CDR3 runs to 14 residues. Germline CDR1 is MNHEY and CDR2 is SVGAGI. CDR3 sequence reads: CASSYDGQSYGYTF. The CDR3, as DNA: TGTGCCAGCAGTTACGATGGACAGAGCTATGGCTACACCTTC.

The rearrangement links TRBV3-1 to TRBJ2-3, with D possibly TRBD1 on 5 matching bases. This CDR3 region has 18 residues. Germline V gene lookup returns CDR1 LGHDT and CDR2 YNNKEL (reference sequence). V lost 0 bases to trimming and J lost 2 bases, with 18 bases between them. Here the CDR3 DNA reads TGTGCCAGCAGCCAAGATTTAATACACAGGCTTGACACAGATACGCAGTATTTT. Translating it yields CASSQDLIHRLDTDTQYF.

This chain connects TRBV12-3 or TRBV12-4 to TRBJ2-1; D might be TRBD1 or TRBD2, each matching 5 bases. This CDR3 has 14 residues. Trimming removed 2 bases at V and 7 bases at J, with 12 bases between. DNA for the CDR3: TGTGCCAGCAGTTTAAATACAGGAGGTAATGAGCAGTTCTTC. Translation gives CASSLNTGGNEQFF.

The chain links TRBV4-1 to TRBJ2-1, with D perhaps assigned TRBD1 or TRBD2 (6 bases each). V lost 4 bases and J 8 bases, leaving 15 bases between the germline ends. The CDR3 has 14 amino acids. Germline CDR1 is MGHRA and CDR2 is YSYEKL. CDR3 sequence (DNA): TGCGCCAGCAGCCTACTACCCGGGGGCGATGAGCAGTTCTTC. Encoded protein: CASSLLPGGDEQFF.

This clonotype was seen a few times. The chain links TRBV6-5 to TRBJ1-2; D remains ambiguous. Germline values: CDR1 MNHEY, CDR2 SVGAGI. The V end was cut by 6 bases, the J end by 5 bases, with 16 bases between. The CDR3 length is 14 residues. The CDR3 loop is CASSHVFAEYGYTF. The CDR3 DNA reads TGTGCCAGCAGCCACGTGTTCGCCGAATATGGCTACACCTTC.

The J gene is TRBJ2-3, the V gene TRBV5-1; possibly TRBD2 for D (5 bases). V shed 0 bases and J shed 5 bases, with 13 bases lying between them. There are 15 residues in the CDR3. Per germline, CDR1 SGHRS and CDR2 YFSETQ. The CDR3 nucleotides are TGCGCCAGCAGCTTGGATGGCGGAGAGGGAGATACGCAGTATTTT. Translation: CASSLDGGEGDTQYF.

The rearrangement joins TRBV5-4 to TRBJ2-1; D unresolved. Germline CDR1 and CDR2: SGHNT and YYREEE (reference sequence). V shed 4 bases and J shed 4 bases, with 6 bases lying between them. This CDR3 comprises 12 residues. This CDR3 is CASSGRYNEQFF. CDR3 bases: TGTGCCAGCAGCGGAAGGTACAATGAGCAGTTCTTC.

This clonotype turned up a few times. The V call is TRBV6-5, the J call TRBJ2-7; D unresolved. Between the trimmed V and J ends, which lost 2 bases and 3 bases, there was a span of 14 bases. Germline-derived CDR1 and CDR2 are MNHEY and SVGAGI. The CDR3 contains 15 residues. This CDR3 reads CASSYRSRAGYEQYV. CDR3 DNA: TGTGCCAGCAGTTACAGATCCCGGGCCGGCTACGAGCAGTACGTC.

This clonotype was seen many times. The V and J genes are TRBV7-3 and TRBJ2-2, with D unresolved. Trimming stripped 5 bases from V and 1 base from J, with 8 bases between. The CDR3 spans 14 residues. The germline V gene encodes CDR1 SGHTA and CDR2 FQGTGA. The CDR3 DNA reads as TGTGCCAGCAGCCCCCCCGGGAACACCGGGGAGCTGTTTTTT. Translation gives CASSPPGNTGELFF.

The CDR3 coding sequence is TGCAGCGGCCAAACCAGCCATTATGAAGATACGCAGTATTTT. It yields the protein CSGQTSHYEDTQYF. The V gene is TRBV29-1, the J gene TRBJ2-3; no reliable D call. There are 14 residues in the CDR3. Per the germline V gene, CDR1 is SQVTM and CDR2 is ANQGSEA. The V gene lost 7 bases and the J gene lost 5 bases, with 19 bases spanning the gap.

The rearrangement links TRBV27 to TRBJ1-2; D remains ambiguous. Germline V gene sequence: CDR1 MNHEY, CDR2 SMNVEV (reference sequence). Trimming cost V 6 bases and J 5 bases, with 16 bases left between them. The CDR3 runs to 14 residues. In DNA, the CDR3 is TGTGCCAGCAGCTTGTCCTGGACGGATTATGGCTACACCTTC. As protein: CASSLSWTDYGYTF.

This clonotype appeared a few times. The chain is built from TRBV7-8 and TRBJ1-6; D is unresolved. This CDR3 has 17 residues. CDR1 and CDR2 (germline): SGHVS, FQNEAQ. The ends were cut back, 4 bases at V and 6 bases at J, with 19 bases in the middle. The CDR3 DNA reads as TGTGCCAGCAGCTCCACATTTCCCGGGTCGTTTAATTCACCCCTCCACTTT. The encoded protein is CASSSTFPGSFNSPLHF.

This chain connects TRBV5-1 to TRBJ1-2; D remains ambiguous. The V gene lost 0 bases and the J gene lost 7 bases, with 7 bases spanning the gap. The CDR3 runs 12 residues. Germline CDR1 SGHRS, CDR2 YFSETQ. The CDR3 reads CASSLELGGYTF. In DNA form, the CDR3 reads TGCGCCAGCAGCTTGGAGCTGGGTGGCTACACCTTC.

V gene TRBV27 combines with J gene TRBJ2-2; TRBD2 matches 11 bases. Germline V lookup: CDR1 MNHEY, CDR2 SMNVEV (reference sequence). V shed 6 bases and J 6 bases; nucleotides not matched to a gene: 6. The CDR3 loop spans 15 amino acids. CDR3 nucleotides: TGTGCCAGCAGCCTCCTGACTAGCGGGGCCGGGGAGCTGTTTTTT. As protein: CASSLLTSGAGELFF.

The rearrangement joins TRBV7-2 to TRBJ2-5; maybe TRBD2 (5 bases). Germline CDR1 and CDR2: SGHTA and FQGNSA. CDR3 length equals 13 residues. Trimming took 8 bases from V and 0 from J, leaving 10 bases between them. CDR3 region: CASGRGYQETQYF. CDR3 sequence (DNA): TGTGCCAGCGGGCGAGGGTACCAAGAGACCCAGTACTTC. Full variable domain (outside the CDR3, taken from reference TRBV7-2 and TRBJ2-5): GAGVSQSPSNKVTEKGKDVELRCDPISGHTALYWYRQSLGQGLEFLIYFQGNSAPDKSGLPSDRFSAERTGGSVSTLTIQRTQQEDSAVYLCASGRGYQETQYFGPGTRLLVL.

This clonotype was recorded many times. The CDR3 sequence: CASSLGGPYEQYF. CDR3 nucleotide sequence: TGTGCCAGCAGTTTGGGCGGACCTTACGAGCAGTACTTC. V gene TRBV12-3 or TRBV12-4 combines with J gene TRBJ2-7; no definite D call. This CDR3 has 13 amino acids. Trimming stripped 3 bases from V and 4 bases from J, with 10 bases between.

The chain employs TRBV24-1 and TRBJ1-5; D remains unclear. CDR1 and CDR2 (germline): KGHDR, SFDVKD. The CDR3 is 15 amino acids. Trimming removed 3 bases at V and 9 bases at J, with 17 bases between. The CDR3 loop reads CATSDGREGFAPQHF. The CDR3 DNA reads TGTGCCACCAGTGATGGGAGAGAGGGATTTGCGCCCCAGCATTTT.